This paragraph reports one TCR beta chain. This CDR3 is 13 amino acids long. V was shortened by 6 bases and J by 5 bases, with 13 bases between the two germline ends. This record belongs to a study of blood T cell repertoires in COVID-19. Whole-study context: The United States, Italy and Spain supplied acute and convalescent COVID-19 samples. Sources were T cells, B-cell-depleted T cells, or PBMCs; the material itself was cDNA or gDNA.

In the study's own analysis: Estimated nucleated cell counts came from reference gene primer amplification. Profiled with immunoSEQ multiplex PCR; TCRdb holds only in-frame clones, not every one. V, J and clone size were drawn from that table, and D and trimming were deduced from the DNA. This sample has 100,000 to 150,000 clones, with roughly nine tenths found just once. This chain joins TRBV12-3 or TRBV12-4 and TRBJ2-5, with D possibly matching TRBD2 (6 bases). The receptor's source is a man in his 70s who had recovered from COVID-19. Sequencing was performed on peripheral blood. The CDR3 reads CASRDWAGETQYF. The CDR3 DNA follows: TGTGCCAGCAGGGACTGGGCGGGGGAGACCCAGTACTTC.